This T cell receptor (beta chain) was identified during a study of B cell selection in AIRE deficiency. Findings and limits, study-wide: CDR3s were shorter in shared Treg sequences, reflecting few non-templated nucleotide insertions. Only roughly 9% of over 3,000 shared Treg sequences were patient-specific; 31.6% healthy-specific.

Source study methods: Around 5x10^4 patient and approximately 1x10^5 healthy donor TCRbeta sequences came from Tregs. Measured with immunoSEQ multiplex PCR; TCRdb has only the in-frame clones, and not every one. Clone size and V and J calls were adopted from that table, with D and trimming inferred from the DNA. The sample records around 26,000 clones, roughly 90% being singletons. Of note for this clone: Its antigen is still unknown.

The regulatory T cell sort gate was CD4+CD25hiCD127low/negative. Looked up from germline, CDR1 is MNHEY and CDR2 is SVGAGI. This CDR3 region has 15 residues. V was shortened by 6 bases and J by 2 bases, with 17 bases between the two germline ends. This sequence originates from a human donor in good health. The sequenced material came from CD4+CD25+ Tregs sorted from PBMCs. The chain uses TRBV6-5 and TRBJ2-7; D could derive from TRBD1 or TRBD2 (5 bases each). The chain's CDR3 is CASSPPGTGTYEQYF. CDR3 DNA sequence: TGTGCCAGCAGCCCCCCCGGGACGGGAACCTACGAGCAGTACTTC.